A single sample gave rise to the 10 T cell receptor beta chains below, sequenced in a study of OX40 agonist ivuxolimab in advanced cancers. The receptor library was made with the immunoSEQ multiplex PCR assay. The clones in this table, taken by TCRdb from immuneACCESS, are in-frame only. Not every clone is retained; where verified, under half of the shortfall comes from an unresolved V gene, and the cause of the rest is unknown. The sample data list tens of thousands of clones, and over 80% of these were observed just once. In total, the top ten clones hold about 3.1% of the sample. The sequencing used CD4+ or CD8+ T cells sorted from blood, collected in a trial of the OX40 agonist ivuxolimab. The receptor source for this set is an adult with an advanced solid tumor such as melanoma, head and neck, liver or kidney cancer.

The chain couples TRBV5-1 to TRBJ2-7, with D perhaps TRBD1 (5 bases). Trimming removed 0 bases from V and 5 bases from J, with 9 bases in between. The CDR3 consists of 13 residues. From germline, CDR1 is SGHRS and CDR2 YFSETQ. CDR3 DNA sequence: TGCGCCAGCAGCTTGGCAGGGTCCGACGAGCAGTACTTC. It codes for CASSLAGSDEQYF.

This chain links TRBV28 with TRBJ1-3; 7 positions match TRBD1. The V gene end was trimmed by 3 bases and the J gene end by 4 bases; junction bases not matched to a gene: 12. CDR3 size: 17 residues. CDR1 is MDHEN, CDR2 SYDVKM, per germline. The CDR3 here is CASSFRQGGGQGNTIYF. In nucleotides, the CDR3 is TGTGCCAGCAGTTTCAGGCAGGGGGGAGGGCAGGGAAACACCATATATTTT.

This chain links TRBV5-1 with TRBJ1-6; D is possibly TRBD1 (5 bases). Trimming removed 0 bases from V and 8 bases from J, with 12 bases in between. The CDR3 contains 15 residues. CDR1 SGHRS and CDR2 YFSETQ come from the germline V gene. CDR3 coding DNA: TGCGCCAGCAGCTTGGAAGGGACTGCCTATTCACCCCTCCACTTT. Translating gives CASSLEGTAYSPLHF.

The J gene is TRBJ2-7, the V gene TRBV30, with D hard to call. Germline loops: CDR1 GTSNPN, CDR2 SVGIG (reference sequence). The CDR3 is 11 residues long. The V end lost 5 bases, the J end lost 2 bases, and 7 bases lay between the germline ends. CDR3 sequence: CAWARTYEQYF. The CDR3 bases are TGTGCCTGGGCCCGGACCTACGAGCAGTACTTC. The variable domain in full, with the rest retrieved from reference TRBV30 and TRBJ2-7, is SQTIHQWPATLVQPVGSPLSLECTVEGTSNPNLYWYRQAAGRGLQLLFYSVGIGQISSEVPQNLSASRPQDRQFILSSKKLLLSDSGFYLCAWARTYEQYFGPGTRLTVT.

The chain is built from TRBV7-8 and TRBJ2-7, with TRBD1 matching over 9 bases. The germline CDR1 and CDR2 sequences are SGHVS and FQNEAQ. The CDR3 extends over 14 amino acids. V trimming: 2 bases; J trimming: 6 bases; junction bases outside the gene matches: 5. In DNA form, the CDR3 reads TGTGCCAGCAGCTTAACTCGACAGGGGGTCGAGCAGTACTTC. It encodes CASSLTRQGVEQYF.

The V call is TRBV30, the J call TRBJ2-1, with 7 bases that match TRBD1. The J segment lost 1 base and the V segment lost 7 bases, leaving 7 bases of the junction unmatched. Germline CDR1 reads GTSNPN; CDR2 reads SVGIG (reference sequence). The length of the CDR3 is 14 residues. CDR3 coding DNA: TGTGCCTTCCTTAGACAGGGATCCTACAATGAGCAGTTCTTC. Translating gives CAFLRQGSYNEQFF.

This clone appeared once. The chain uses TRBV5-1 and TRBJ2-3, with a possible D match to TRBD2 (5 bases). CDR3 size: 16 residues. Looked up from germline, CDR1 is SGHRS and CDR2 is YFSETQ. Trimming removed 0 bases at V and 1 base at J, with 12 bases between. CDR3 in amino acids: CASSLGSELRTDTQYF. The DNA of the CDR3 is TGCGCCAGCAGCTTGGGTAGCGAACTCCGCACAGATACGCAGTATTTT.

V usage is TRBV5-1 and J usage is TRBJ1-2; weak D call: TRBD1 (5 bases). This CDR3 spans 16 amino acids. Germline CDR1 and CDR2: SGHRS and YFSETQ. Trimming removed 1 base from V and 0 bases from J, with 13 bases in between. The CDR3 protein is CASSLQGGRANYGYTF. CDR3 nucleotides: TGCGCCAGCAGCTTGCAGGGAGGGAGAGCTAACTATGGCTACACCTTC.

The J gene is TRBJ2-2, the V gene TRBV5-1, with no clear D. The V gene lost 1 base and the J gene lost 0 bases, with 10 bases spanning the gap. Germline CDR1 reads SGHRS; CDR2 reads YFSETQ. The CDR3 consists of 16 residues. Written as DNA, the CDR3 is TGCGCCAGCAGCTTGATAGCAGGCACGAACACCGGGGAGCTGTTTTTT. This encodes CASSLIAGTNTGELFF. The full variable domain, rest sourced from reference TRBV5-1 and TRBJ2-2, is KAGVTQTPRYLIKTRGQQVTLSCSPISGHRSVSWYQQTPGQGLQFLFEYFSETQRNKGNFPGRFSGRQFSNSRSEMNVSTLELGDSALYLCASSLIAGTNTGELFFGEGSRLTVL.

The V call is TRBV28, the J call TRBJ1-5, with 8 bases lining up with TRBD1. V shed 6 bases and J 3 bases; nucleotides not matched to a gene: 7. Germline V CDR1 and CDR2: MDHEN, SYDVKM. The CDR3 loop spans 15 amino acids. The CDR3 region is CASRAQGATNQPQHF. In DNA, the CDR3 is TGTGCCAGCAGAGCTCAGGGGGCGACCAATCAGCCCCAGCATTTT.